This T cell receptor beta chain was obtained from a study of a mutant IDH1 vaccine in newly diagnosed glioma (TCRdb year 2021). Broadly, across the study: The approximately 32 treated patients were around 62% male and roughly 40% female, with a mean age of about 38 years. Peripheral blood was collected at six visits: V03 (baseline), V05, V07, V10, V12 and V13. For exploratory analyses, about 25 treated patients had longitudinal TCRB deep sequencing done wherever samples were available. Prior to enrollment, patients had been given standard therapy consisting of radiotherapy alone, temozolomide alone, or radiochemotherapy with temozolomide, with the combination given to most patients. What the authors observed across the whole study: Changes in the top peripheral T cell clonotypes picked up by TCRB sequencing did not appear to be linked to pseudoprogression. It was noted by the authors that analyses of patient blood samples could not be reproduced owing to sample limitations. Availability determined which PBMC samples were chosen for TCRB deep sequencing. Across multiple MHC alleles, vaccine-induced immune responses were seen in approximately 93% of patients.

According to the study, the label for this sample's time point signals: baseline, week 1 (first vaccination visit). Reading the label with the study, this specimen's treatment or condition is: pre-vaccination baseline after standard-of-care therapy. Newly diagnosed WHO grade 3 or 4 IDH1-mutant astrocytomas showing loss of nuclear ATRX were present in the donors. The samples were drawn from NOA16, a multicentre, single-arm, open-label phase I trial in Germany that tested a mutant IDH1 peptide vaccine in humans for the first time. Visit V03 blood draws served as the baseline sample for immunogenicity testing. Genomic DNA for TCRB sequencing was extracted from EDTA blood using the DNeasy Blood and Tissue Kit. The table lists this clone with a few counts. It has no known antigen specificity. Per-base qualities were not stored, and no clone one base away is much larger. Libraries were made using the immunoSEQ multiplex PCR assay. Following the manufacturer's protocol, the hsTCRB Kit was used to amplify rearranged TCR beta chain sequences. An Illumina MiSeq was used to sequence the TCRB libraries. As for the authors' bioinformatics: The kit vendor's proprietary platform handled demultiplexing, trimming and gene mapping. TCRdb retrieved this table from immuneACCESS and kept in-frame rearrangements only. Not all clones are present; in checked studies, unresolved V genes account for under half, and no reason is known for the remainder. V, J and clone size derive from that table, while D and trimming were established from the DNA sequence. The table for this sample lists 50,000 to 65,000 clones; approximately 80% of them were counted only once. The ten largest clonotypes hold roughly 19% of the sample.

Trimming removed 4 bases from V and 4 bases from J; the gene matches leave 6 bases unexplained. The CDR3 covers 15 residues, taking in both the cysteine and the phenylalanine. CDR3 DNA only is kept here, 45 bases in frame from base 1. CDR1 SEHNR and CDR2 FQNEAQ were looked up in the germline V gene (reference sequence). The sequences come from PBMCs, collected from a glioma patient treated with radiotherapy, temozolomide or both. The V and J segments used are TRBV7-9 and TRBJ2-2; TRBD1 fits 7 bases in the junction. This sequence was found in a man between 18 and 35 years old with glioma. The nucleotide sequence reads TGTGCCAGCAGCTCAGGACAGGTTCGCACCGGGGAGCTGTTTTTT. This sequence encodes CASSSGQVRTGELFF.